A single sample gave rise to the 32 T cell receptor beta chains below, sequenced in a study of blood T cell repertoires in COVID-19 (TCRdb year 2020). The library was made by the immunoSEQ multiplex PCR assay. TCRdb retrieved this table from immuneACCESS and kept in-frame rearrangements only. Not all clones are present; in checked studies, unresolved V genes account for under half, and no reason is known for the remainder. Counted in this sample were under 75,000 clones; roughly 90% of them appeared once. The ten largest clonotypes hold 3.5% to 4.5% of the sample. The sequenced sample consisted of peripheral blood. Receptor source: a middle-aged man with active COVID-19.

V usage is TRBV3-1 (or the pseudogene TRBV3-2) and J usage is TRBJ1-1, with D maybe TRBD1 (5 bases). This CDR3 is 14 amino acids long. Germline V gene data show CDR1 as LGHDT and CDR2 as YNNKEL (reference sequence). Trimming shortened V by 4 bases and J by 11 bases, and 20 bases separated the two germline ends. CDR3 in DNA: TGTGCCAGCAGCCGGTTGGGGCCAAATGGAGGGGCTTTCTTT. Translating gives CASSRLGPNGGAFF.

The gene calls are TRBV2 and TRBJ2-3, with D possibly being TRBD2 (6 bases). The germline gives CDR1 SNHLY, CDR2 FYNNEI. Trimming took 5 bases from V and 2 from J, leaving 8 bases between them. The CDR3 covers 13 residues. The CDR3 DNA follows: TGTGCCAGCAGTCGCGGGGTCACAGATACGCAGTATTTT. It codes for CASSRGVTDTQYF.

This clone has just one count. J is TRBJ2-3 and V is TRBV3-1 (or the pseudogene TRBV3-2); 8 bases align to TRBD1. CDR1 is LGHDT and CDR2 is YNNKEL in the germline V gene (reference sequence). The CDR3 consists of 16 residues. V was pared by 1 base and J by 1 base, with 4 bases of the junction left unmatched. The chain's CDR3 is CASSQATGEGTDTQYF. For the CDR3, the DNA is TGTGCCAGCAGCCAAGCGACAGGGGAGGGCACAGATACGCAGTATTTT.

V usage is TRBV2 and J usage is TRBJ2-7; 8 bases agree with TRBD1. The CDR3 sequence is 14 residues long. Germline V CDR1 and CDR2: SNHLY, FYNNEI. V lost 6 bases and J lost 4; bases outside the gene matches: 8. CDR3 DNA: TGTGCCAGCAGCCTGGGGACAGGCCCTTACGAGCAGTACTTC. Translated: CASSLGTGPYEQYF.

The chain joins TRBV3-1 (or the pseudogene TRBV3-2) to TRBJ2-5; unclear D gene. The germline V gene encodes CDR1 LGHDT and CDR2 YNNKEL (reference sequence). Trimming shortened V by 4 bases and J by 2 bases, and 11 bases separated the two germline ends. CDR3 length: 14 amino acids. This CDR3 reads CASSPSYGQETQYF. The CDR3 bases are TGTGCCAGCAGCCCATCATACGGGCAAGAGACCCAGTACTTC.

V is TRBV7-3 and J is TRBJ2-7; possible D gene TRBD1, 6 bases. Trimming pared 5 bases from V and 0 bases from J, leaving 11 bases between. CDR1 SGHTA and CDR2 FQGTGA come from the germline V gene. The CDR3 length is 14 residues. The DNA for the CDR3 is TGTGCCAGCAGCCTCGACAGGTACTCCTACGAGCAGTACTTC. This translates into CASSLDRYSYEQYF. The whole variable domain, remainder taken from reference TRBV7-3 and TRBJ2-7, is GAGVSQTPSNKVTEKGKYVELRCDPISGHTALYWYRQSLGQGPEFLIYFQGTGAADDSGLPNDRFFAVRPEGSVSTLKIQRTERGDSAVYLCASSLDRYSYEQYFGPGTRLTVT.

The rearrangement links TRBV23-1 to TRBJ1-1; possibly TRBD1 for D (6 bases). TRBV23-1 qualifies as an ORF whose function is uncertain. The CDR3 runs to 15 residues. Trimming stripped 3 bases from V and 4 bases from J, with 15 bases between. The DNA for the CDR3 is TGCGCCAGCAGTCATAATCAGGGGTTGGGCACTGAAGCTTTCTTT. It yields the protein CASSHNQGLGTEAFF.

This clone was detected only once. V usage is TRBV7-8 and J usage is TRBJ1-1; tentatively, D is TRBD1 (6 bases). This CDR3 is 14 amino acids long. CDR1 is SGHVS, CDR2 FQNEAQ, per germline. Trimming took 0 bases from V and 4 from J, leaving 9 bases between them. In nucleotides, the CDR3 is TGTGCCAGCAGCTTAGCAGGGGGGGTCACTGAAGCTTTCTTT. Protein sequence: CASSLAGGVTEAFF.

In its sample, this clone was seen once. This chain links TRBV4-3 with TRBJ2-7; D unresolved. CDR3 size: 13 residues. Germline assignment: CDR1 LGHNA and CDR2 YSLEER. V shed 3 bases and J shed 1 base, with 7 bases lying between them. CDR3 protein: CASSHLGSYEQYF. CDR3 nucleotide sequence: TGCGCCAGCAGCCACCTCGGGTCCTACGAGCAGTACTTC.

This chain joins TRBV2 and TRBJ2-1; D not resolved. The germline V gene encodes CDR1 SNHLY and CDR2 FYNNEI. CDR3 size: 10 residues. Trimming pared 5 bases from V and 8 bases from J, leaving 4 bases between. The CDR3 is CASSIDEQFF. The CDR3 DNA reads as TGTGCCAGCAGTATCGATGAGCAGTTCTTC.

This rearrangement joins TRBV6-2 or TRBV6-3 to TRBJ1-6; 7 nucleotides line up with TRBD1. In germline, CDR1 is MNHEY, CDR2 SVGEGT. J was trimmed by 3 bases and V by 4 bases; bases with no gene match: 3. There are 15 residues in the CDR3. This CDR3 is CASSFRTGYNSPLHF. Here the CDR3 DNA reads TGTGCCAGCAGTTTTCGGACAGGCTATAATTCACCCCTCCACTTT.

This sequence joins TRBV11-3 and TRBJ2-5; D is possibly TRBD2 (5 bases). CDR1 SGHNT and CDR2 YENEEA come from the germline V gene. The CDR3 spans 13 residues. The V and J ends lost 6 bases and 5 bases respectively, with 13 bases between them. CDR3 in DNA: TGTGCCAGCAGGGGGTCGGGCGGGGAGACCCAGTACTTC. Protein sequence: CASRGSGGETQYF. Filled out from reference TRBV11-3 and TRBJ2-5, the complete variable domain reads EAGVVQSPRYKIIEKKQPVAFWCNPISGHNTLYWYLQNLGQGPELLIRYENEEAVDDSQLPKDRFSAERLKGVDSTLKIQPAELGDSAVYLCASRGSGGETQYFGPGTRLLVL.

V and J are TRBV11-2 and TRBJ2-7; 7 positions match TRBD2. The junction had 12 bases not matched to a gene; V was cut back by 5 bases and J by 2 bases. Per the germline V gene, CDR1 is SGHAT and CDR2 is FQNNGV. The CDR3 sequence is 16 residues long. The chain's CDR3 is CASSQGLGLVTYEQYF. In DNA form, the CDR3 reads TGTGCCAGCAGCCAAGGGTTAGGACTAGTGACCTACGAGCAGTACTTC.

The CDR3: CASSLAGDQPQHF. The CDR3 nucleotides read TGTGCCAGCAGCTTAGCAGGGGATCAGCCCCAGCATTTT. The chain links TRBV5-6 to TRBJ1-5; the D gene is possibly TRBD1 (6 bases). This CDR3 is built from 13 residues. The germline V gene encodes CDR1 SGHDT and CDR2 YYEEEE. V shed 2 bases and J shed 5 bases, with 8 bases lying between them.

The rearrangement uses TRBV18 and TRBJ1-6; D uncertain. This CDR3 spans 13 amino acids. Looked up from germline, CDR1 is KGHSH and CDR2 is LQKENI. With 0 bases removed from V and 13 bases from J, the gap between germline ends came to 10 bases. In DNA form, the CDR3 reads TGTGCCAGCTCACCACCGGGCAGTCTTCCCCTCCACTTT. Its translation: CASSPPGSLPLHF. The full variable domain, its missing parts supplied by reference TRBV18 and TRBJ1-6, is NAGVMQNPRHLVRRRGQEARLRCSPMKGHSHVYWYRQLPEEGLKFMVYLQKENIIDESGMPKERFSAEFPKEGPSILRIQQVVRGDSAAYFCASSPPGSLPLHFGNGTRLTVT.

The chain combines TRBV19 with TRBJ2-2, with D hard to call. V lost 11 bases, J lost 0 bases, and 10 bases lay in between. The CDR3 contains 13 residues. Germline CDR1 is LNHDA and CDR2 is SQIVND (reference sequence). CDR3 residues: CAVAHANTGELFF. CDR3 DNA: TGTGCCGTGGCCCACGCGAACACCGGGGAGCTGTTTTTT.

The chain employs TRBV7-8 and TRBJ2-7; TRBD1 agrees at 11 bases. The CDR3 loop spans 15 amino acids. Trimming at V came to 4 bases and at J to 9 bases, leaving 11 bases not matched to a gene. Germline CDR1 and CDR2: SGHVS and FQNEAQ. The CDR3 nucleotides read TGTGCCAGCAGCTCCCGGGACAGGGGGGAGGTAGGGCAGTACTTC. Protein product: CASSSRDRGEVGQYF.

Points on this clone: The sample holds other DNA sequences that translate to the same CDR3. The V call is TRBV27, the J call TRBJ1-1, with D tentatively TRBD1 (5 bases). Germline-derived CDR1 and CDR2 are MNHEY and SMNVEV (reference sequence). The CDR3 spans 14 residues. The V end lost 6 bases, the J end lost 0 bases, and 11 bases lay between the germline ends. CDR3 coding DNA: TGTGCCAGCAGCCCGGGACTGCTGAACACTGAAGCTTTCTTT. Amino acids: CASSPGLLNTEAFF.

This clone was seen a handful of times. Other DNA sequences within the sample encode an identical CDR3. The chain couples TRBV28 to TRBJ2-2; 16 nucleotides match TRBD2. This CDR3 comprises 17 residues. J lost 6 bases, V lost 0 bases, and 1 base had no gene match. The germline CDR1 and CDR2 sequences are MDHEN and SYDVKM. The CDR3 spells CASSLWGLAGGPGELFF. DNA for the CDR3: TGTGCCAGCAGTTTATGGGGACTAGCGGGGGGGCCCGGGGAGCTGTTTTTT.

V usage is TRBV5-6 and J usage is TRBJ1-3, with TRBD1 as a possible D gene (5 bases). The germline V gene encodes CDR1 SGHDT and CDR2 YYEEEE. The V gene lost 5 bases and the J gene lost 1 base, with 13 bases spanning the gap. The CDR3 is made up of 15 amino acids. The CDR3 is CASSSMGGSGNTIYF. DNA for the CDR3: TGTGCCAGCAGTTCGATGGGGGGTTCTGGAAACACCATATATTTT.

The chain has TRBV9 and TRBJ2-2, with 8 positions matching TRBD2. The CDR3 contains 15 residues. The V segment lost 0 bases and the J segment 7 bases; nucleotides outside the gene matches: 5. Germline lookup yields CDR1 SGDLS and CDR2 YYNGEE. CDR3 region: CASSVAGSGSGELFF. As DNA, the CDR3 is TGTGCCAGCAGCGTAGCTGGGAGCGGGAGCGGGGAGCTGTTTTTT.

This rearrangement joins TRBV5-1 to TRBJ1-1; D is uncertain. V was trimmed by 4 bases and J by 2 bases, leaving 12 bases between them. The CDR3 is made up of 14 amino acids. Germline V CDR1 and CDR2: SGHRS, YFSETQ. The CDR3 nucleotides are TGCGCCAGCAGCGCGTCCCGAAAAAACACTGAAGCTTTCTTT. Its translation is CASSASRKNTEAFF.

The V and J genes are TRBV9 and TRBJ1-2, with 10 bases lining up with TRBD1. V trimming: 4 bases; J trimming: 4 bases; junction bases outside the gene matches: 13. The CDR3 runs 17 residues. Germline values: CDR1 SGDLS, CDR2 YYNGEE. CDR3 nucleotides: TGTGCCAGCAGCTTCCCGGGACAGGGGCCCCGGGGCTATGGCTACACCTTC. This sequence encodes CASSFPGQGPRGYGYTF.

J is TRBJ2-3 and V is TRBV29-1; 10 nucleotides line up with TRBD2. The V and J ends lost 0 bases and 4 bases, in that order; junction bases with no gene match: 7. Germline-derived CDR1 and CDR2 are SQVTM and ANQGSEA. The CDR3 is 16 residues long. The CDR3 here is CSVEDVGSGGSDTQYF. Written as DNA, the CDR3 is TGCAGCGTTGAAGATGTGGGTAGCGGGGGGTCAGATACGCAGTATTTT.

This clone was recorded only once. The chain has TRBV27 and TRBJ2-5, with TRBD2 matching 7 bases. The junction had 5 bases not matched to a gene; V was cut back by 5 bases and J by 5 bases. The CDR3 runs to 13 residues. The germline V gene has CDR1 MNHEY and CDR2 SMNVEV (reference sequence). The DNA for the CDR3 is TGTGCCAGCAGTCGGGGGGTGCTGGAGACCCAGTACTTC. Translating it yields CASSRGVLETQYF.

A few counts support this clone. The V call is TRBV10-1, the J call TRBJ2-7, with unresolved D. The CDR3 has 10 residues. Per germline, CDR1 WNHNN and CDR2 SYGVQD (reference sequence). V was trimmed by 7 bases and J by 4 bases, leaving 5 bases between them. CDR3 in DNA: TGCGCCAGCAATCGGTACGAGCAGTACTTC. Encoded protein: CASNRYEQYF.

The CDR3 is CASSPTSGGVYNEQFF. The CDR3 DNA reads TGTGCCAGCAGCCCGACTAGCGGGGGGGTCTACAATGAGCAGTTCTTC. V gene TRBV3-1 (or the pseudogene TRBV3-2) combines with J gene TRBJ2-1; 14 positions agree with TRBD2. The germline CDR1 and CDR2 sequences are LGHDT and YNNKEL (reference sequence). The CDR3 covers 16 residues. After removal of 4 bases from V and 3 bases from J, the junction contained 2 bases not matched to a gene.

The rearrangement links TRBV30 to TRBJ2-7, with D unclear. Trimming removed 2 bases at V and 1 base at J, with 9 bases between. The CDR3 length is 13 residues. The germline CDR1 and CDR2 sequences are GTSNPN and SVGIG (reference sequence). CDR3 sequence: CAWSQAASYEQYF. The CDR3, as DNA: TGTGCCTGGAGTCAGGCAGCTTCCTACGAGCAGTACTTC.

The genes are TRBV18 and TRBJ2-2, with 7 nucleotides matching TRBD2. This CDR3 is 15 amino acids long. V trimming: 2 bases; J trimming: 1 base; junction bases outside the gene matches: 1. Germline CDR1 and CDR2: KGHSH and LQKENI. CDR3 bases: TGTGCCAGCTCACCATCTAGCGGGAACACCGGGGAGCTGTTTTTT. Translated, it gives CASSPSSGNTGELFF. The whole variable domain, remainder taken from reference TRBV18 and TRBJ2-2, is NAGVMQNPRHLVRRRGQEARLRCSPMKGHSHVYWYRQLPEEGLKFMVYLQKENIIDESGMPKERFSAEFPKEGPSILRIQQVVRGDSAAYFCASSPSSGNTGELFFGEGSRLTVL.

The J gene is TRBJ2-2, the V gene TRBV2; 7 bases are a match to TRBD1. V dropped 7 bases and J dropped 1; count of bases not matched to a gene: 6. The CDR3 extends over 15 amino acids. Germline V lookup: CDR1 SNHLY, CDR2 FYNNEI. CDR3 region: CASTVQGRNTGELFF. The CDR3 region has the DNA TGTGCCAGCACCGTACAGGGGCGGAACACCGGGGAGCTGTTTTTT.

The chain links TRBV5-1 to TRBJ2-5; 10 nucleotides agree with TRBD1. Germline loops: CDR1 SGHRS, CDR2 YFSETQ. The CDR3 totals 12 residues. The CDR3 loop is CAMGQGQETQYF. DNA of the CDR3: TGCGCTATGGGACAGGGGCAAGAGACCCAGTACTTC.

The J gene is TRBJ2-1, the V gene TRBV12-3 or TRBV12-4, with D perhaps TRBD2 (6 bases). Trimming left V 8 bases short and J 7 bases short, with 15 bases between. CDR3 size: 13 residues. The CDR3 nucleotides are TGTGCCAGCGGCAACCTCGGGGGAAATGAGCAGTTCTTC. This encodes CASGNLGGNEQFF.